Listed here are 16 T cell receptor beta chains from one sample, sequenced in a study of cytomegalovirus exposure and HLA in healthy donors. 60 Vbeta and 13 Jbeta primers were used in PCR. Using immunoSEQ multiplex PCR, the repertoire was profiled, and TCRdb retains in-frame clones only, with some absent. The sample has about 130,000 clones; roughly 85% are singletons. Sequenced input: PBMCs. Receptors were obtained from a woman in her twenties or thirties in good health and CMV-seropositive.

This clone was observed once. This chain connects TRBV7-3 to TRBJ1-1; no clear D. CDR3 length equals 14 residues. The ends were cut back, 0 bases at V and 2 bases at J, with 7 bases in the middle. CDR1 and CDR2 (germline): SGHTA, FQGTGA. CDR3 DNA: TGTGCCAGCAGCTTAACATCAGGAAACACTGAAGCTTTCTTT. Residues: CASSLTSGNTEAFF.

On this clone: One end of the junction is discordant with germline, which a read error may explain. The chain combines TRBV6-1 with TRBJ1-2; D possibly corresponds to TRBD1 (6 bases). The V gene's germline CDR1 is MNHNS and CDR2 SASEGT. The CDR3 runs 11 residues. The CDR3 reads CASSEGGQPPF. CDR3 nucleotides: TGTGCCAGCAGTGAAGGCGGACAGCCCCCATTC.

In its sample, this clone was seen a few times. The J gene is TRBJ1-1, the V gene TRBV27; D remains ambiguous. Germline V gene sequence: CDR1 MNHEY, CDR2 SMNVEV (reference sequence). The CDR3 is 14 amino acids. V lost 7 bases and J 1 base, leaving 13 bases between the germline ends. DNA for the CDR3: TGTGCCAGCACTCCAACGGGAGGGAACACTGAAGCTTTCTTT. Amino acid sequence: CASTPTGGNTEAFF.

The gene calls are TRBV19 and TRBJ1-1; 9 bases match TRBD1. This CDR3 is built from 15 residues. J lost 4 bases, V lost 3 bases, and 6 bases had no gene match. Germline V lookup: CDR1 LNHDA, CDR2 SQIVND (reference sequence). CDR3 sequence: CASSIRQGVVTEAFF. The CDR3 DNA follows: TGTGCCAGTAGTATTCGACAGGGGGTGGTCACTGAAGCTTTCTTT. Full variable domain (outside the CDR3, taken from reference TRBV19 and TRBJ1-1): DGGITQSPKYLFRKEGQNVTLSCEQNLNHDAMYWYRQDPGQGLRLIYYSQIVNDFQKGDIAEGYSVSREKKESFPLTVTSAQKNPTAFYLCASSIRQGVVTEAFFGQGTRLTVV.

The CDR3 region is CASSLSQEGEKLFF. The CDR3 DNA reads TGTGCCAGCAGCCTATCTCAGGAGGGGGAAAAACTGTTTTTT. The J gene is TRBJ1-4, the V gene TRBV7-9; the D gene is possibly TRBD1 (5 bases). Looked up from germline, CDR1 is SEHNR and CDR2 is FQNEAQ (reference sequence). CDR3 length: 14 residues. Trimming removed 5 bases at V and 8 bases at J, with 15 bases between.

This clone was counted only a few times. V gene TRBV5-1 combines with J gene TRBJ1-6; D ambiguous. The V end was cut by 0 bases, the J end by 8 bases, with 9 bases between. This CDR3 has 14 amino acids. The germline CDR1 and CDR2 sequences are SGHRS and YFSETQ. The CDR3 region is CASSLAGKDSPLHF. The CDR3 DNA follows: TGCGCCAGCAGCTTGGCGGGGAAGGATTCACCCCTCCACTTT.

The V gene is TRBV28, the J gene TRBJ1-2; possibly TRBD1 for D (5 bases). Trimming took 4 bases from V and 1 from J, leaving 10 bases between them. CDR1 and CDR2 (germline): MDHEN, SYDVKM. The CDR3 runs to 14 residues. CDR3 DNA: TGTGCCAGCAGTTCCCAAGGGGTTAACTATGGCTACACCTTC. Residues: CASSSQGVNYGYTF.

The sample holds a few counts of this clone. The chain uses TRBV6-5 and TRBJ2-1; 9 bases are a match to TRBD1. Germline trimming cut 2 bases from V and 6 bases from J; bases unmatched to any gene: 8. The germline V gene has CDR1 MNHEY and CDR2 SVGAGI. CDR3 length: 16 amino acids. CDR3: CASSYHRGPGGNEQFF. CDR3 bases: TGTGCCAGCAGTTACCACAGGGGGCCAGGCGGCAATGAGCAGTTCTTC.

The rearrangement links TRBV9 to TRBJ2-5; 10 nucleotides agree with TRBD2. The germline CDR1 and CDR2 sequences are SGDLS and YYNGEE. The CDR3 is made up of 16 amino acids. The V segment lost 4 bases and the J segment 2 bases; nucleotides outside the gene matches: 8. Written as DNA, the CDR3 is TGTGCCAGCAGCTCACCTCTAGCGGGGGCTCAAGAGACCCAGTACTTC. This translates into CASSSPLAGAQETQYF.

The CDR3 DNA reads TGTGCCTGGAGTGTAGGAGGGGGCCTGGAAGCTTTCTTT. This encodes CAWSVGGGLEAFF. This rearrangement joins TRBV30 to TRBJ1-1; TRBD1 matches 7 bases. CDR3 length: 13 residues. Trimming took 0 bases from V and 8 from J; bases not matched to a gene: 6. CDR1 is GTSNPN, CDR2 SVGIG, per germline (reference sequence).

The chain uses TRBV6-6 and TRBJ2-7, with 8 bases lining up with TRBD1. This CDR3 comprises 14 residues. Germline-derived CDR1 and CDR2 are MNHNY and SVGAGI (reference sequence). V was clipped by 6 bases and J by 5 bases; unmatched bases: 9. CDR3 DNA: TGTGCCAGCAGGGGGGGAATGACAGGGGACGAGCAGTACTTC. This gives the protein CASRGGMTGDEQYF.

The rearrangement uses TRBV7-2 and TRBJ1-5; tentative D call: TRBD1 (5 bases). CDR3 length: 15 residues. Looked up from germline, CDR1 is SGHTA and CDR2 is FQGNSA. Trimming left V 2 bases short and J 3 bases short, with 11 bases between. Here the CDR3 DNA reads TGTGCCAGCAGCTTAACGGGGGGATCCAATCAGCCCCAGCATTTT. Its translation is CASSLTGGSNQPQHF.

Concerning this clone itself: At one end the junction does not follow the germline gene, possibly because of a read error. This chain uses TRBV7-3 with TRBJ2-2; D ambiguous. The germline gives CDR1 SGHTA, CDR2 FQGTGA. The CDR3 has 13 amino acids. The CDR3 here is CASRLTGSGELFF. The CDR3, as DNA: TGTGCCAGCAGATTAACCGGGTCCGGGGAGCTGTTTTTT.

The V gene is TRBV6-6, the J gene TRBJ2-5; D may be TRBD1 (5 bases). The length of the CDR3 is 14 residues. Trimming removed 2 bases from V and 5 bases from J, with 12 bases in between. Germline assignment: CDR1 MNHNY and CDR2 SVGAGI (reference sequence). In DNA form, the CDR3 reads TGTGCCAGCAGTTACGGGCAGGGTTTGGAGACCCAGTACTTC. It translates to CASSYGQGLETQYF.

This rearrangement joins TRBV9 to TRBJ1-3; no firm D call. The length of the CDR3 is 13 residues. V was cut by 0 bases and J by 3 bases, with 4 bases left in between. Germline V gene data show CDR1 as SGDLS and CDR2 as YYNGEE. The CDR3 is CASSVANGNTIYF. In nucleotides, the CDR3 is TGTGCCAGCAGCGTAGCTAATGGAAACACCATATATTTT.

The CDR3 DNA reads TGTGCCTGGAGTTCCAACCTAGGGGCAACTAATGAAAAACTGTTTTTT. Protein sequence: CAWSSNLGATNEKLFF. J is TRBJ1-4 and V is TRBV30, with a possible D match to TRBD1 (5 bases). The germline CDR1 and CDR2 sequences are GTSNPN and SVGIG (reference sequence). The V and J ends lost 2 bases and 0 bases respectively, with 13 bases between them. There are 16 residues in the CDR3.